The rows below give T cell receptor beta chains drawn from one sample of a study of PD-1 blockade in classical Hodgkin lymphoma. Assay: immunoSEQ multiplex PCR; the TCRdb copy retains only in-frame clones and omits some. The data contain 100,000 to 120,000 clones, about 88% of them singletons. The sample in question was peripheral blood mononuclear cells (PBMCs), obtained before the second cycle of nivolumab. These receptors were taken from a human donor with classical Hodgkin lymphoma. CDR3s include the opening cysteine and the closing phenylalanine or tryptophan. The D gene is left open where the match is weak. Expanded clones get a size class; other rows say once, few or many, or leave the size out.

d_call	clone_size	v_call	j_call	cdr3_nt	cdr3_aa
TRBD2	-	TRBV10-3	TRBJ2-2	TGTGCCATCAGTGAGCCGGGACTAGCGGGAGAATTGATGTTTTTT	CAISEPGLAGELMFF
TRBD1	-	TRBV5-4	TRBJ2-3	TGTGCCAGCAGCTTGGCCCGGGGGACAGGTTCAGGATATACGCAGTATTTT	CASSLARGTGSGYTQYF
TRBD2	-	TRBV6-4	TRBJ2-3	TGTGCCAGCAGTGCAGGGCTAGCGGGGCCAGATACGCAGTATTTT	CASSAGLAGPDTQYF
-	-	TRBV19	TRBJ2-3	TGTGCCAGTAGTACAACTAACGGGGGTGAGTATTTT	CASSTTNGGEYF
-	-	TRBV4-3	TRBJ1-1	TGCGCCAGCAGCCAAAGATTCGCCGCTGAAGCTTTCTTT	CASSQRFAAEAFF
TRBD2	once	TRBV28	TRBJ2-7	TGTGCCAGCAGTTTAGCGGGAGCAAGCTCCTACGAGCAGTACTTC	CASSLAGASSYEQYF
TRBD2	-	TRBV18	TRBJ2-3	TGTGCCAGCTCACCGCCGGGACTAGCGGGAGCGGTGAGCACAGATACGCAGTATTTT	CASSPPGLAGAVSTDTQYF
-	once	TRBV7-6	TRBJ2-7	TGTGCCAGCAGCGCTCAGGTGGGCGAGCAGTACTTC	CASSAQVGEQYF
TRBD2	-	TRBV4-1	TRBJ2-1	TGCGCCAGCAGCCAATTGGGTCCTAGCGGAAATGAGCAGTTCTTC	CASSQLGPSGNEQFF
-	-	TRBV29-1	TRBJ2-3	TGCAGCGCACGGACCCTCGGTAGCACAGATACGCAGTATTTT	CSARTLGSTDTQYF
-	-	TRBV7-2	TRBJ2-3	TGTGCCAGCAGCTTAGTTTTCAGCCCAGGGGTCACAGATACGCAGTATTTT	CASSLVFSPGVTDTQYF
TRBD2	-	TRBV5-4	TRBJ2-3	TGTGCCAGCAGCACCCGGACTAGCGGGACTCGCACAGATACGCAGTATTTT	CASSTRTSGTRTDTQYF
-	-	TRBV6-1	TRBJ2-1	TGTGCCAGCAGTGAACAGCCCAGCTCCTACAATGAGCAGTTCTTC	CASSEQPSSYNEQFF
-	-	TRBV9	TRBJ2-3	TGTGCCAGCAGCGAGGGCCCCCTTGTAACAGATACGCAGTATTTT	CASSEGPLVTDTQYF
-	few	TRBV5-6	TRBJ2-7	TGTGCCAGCAGCCCGGGCAGTCTCGGCTCCTACGAGCAGTACTTC	CASSPGSLGSYEQYF
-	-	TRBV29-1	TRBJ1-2	TGCAGCGTTGTGGAATGGGGGCGCGACTATGGCTACACCTTC	CSVVEWGRDYGYTF
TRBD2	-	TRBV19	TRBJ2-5	TGTGCCAGTAGTAGCGGGAGGTCCCAAGAGACCCAGTACTTC	CASSSGRSQETQYF
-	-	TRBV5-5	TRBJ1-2	TGTGCCAGCAGCCTGGCCGGGGCAGAATATGGCTACACCTTC	CASSLAGAEYGYTF
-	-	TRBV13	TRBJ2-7	TGTGCCAGCAGCCTAGGGCGGGACGTCAAGTACGAGCAGTACTTC	CASSLGRDVKYEQYF
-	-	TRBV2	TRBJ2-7	TGTGCCAGCAGTGAAGCGACCTACGAGCAGTACTTC	CASSEATYEQYF
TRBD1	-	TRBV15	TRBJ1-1	TGTGCCACCAGCAGAGATGGGGGGGGACAGCGAGATATTGAAGCTTTCTTT	CATSRDGGGQRDIEAFF
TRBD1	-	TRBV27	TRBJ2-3	TGTGCCAGCAGTTTCTCCCCGGACAGGATCACAGATACGCAGTATTTT	CASSFSPDRITDTQYF
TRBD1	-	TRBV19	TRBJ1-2	TGTGCCAGTAGTATCACAGGGGTTTCACATGGCTACACCTTC	CASSITGVSHGYTF
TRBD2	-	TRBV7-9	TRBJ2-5	TGTGCCAGCGAGCGGGAGGGCCGAGAGACCCAGTACTTC	CASEREGRETQYF
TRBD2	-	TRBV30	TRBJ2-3	TGTGCCTGGAGTGCGGTTCAAAGCGGGGGCACAGATACGCAGTATTTT	CAWSAVQSGGTDTQYF
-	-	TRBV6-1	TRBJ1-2	TGTGCCAGCAGTTATCTCGACTATGGCTACACCTTC	CASSYLDYGYTF
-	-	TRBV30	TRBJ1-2	TGTGCCTGGAGTGGTGGGGCAGGCTATGGCTACACCTTC	CAWSGGAGYGYTF
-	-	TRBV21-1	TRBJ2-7	TGTGCCAGCAGCAAAGTCGTACCCCCCTACGAGCAGTACTTC	CASSKVVPPYEQYF
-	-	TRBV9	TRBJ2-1	TGTGCCAGCAGCGTATTGGGGGGATTGTACAATGAGCAGTTCTTC	CASSVLGGLYNEQFF
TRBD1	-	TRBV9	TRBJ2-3	TGTGCCAGCAGCGTTGACAGGGGCACAGATACGCAGTATTTT	CASSVDRGTDTQYF
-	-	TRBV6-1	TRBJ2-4	TGTGCCAGCAGTGTCCAGGAGGGGGACATTCAGTACTTC	CASSVQEGDIQYF
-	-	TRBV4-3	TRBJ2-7	TGCGCCAGCAGCCAAGATAGGGCCAGCTACTACGAGCAGTACTTC	CASSQDRASYYEQYF
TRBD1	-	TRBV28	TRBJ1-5	TGTGCCAGCAGTTCCGGATGGACAGGGGGCGGGAATCAGCCCCAGCATTTT	CASSSGWTGGGNQPQHF
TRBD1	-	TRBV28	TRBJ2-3	TGTGCCAGAGTTATAGAGGGGGCGGTACGGGGCACAGATACGCAGTATTTT	CARVIEGAVRGTDTQYF
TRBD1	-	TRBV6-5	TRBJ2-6	TGTGCCAGCAGTTCTGACAGGGCTGGGGCCAACGTCCTGACTTTC	CASSSDRAGANVLTF
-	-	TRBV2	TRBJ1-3	TGTGCCAGCAGTACACCCCCCGGGACAAGCTCTGGAAACACCATATATTTT	CASSTPPGTSSGNTIYF
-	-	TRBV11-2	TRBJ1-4	TGTGCCAGCAGGGAGGGGGGGCGTGAAAAACTGTTTTTT	CASREGGREKLFF
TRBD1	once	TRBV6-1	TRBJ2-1	TGTGCCAGCAGTTTAACAGGGGACCCTTACAATGAGCAGTTCTTC	CASSLTGDPYNEQFF
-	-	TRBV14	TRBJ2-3	TGTGCCAGCAGCCAAACTCGACAGAATACGCAGTATTTT	CASSQTRQNTQYF
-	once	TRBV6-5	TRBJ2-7	TGTGCCAGCAGTTACGGACCCCAGGAGGAGCAGTACTTC	CASSYGPQEEQYF
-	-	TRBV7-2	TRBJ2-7	TGTGCCAGCAGCAAAAGGGGATACGAGCAGTACTTC	CASSKRGYEQYF
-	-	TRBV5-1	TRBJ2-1	TGCGCCAGCAGCTTGGCCCCTGCCAGCTCCTACAATGAGCAGTTCTTC	CASSLAPASSYNEQFF
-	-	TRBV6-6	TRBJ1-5	TGTGCCAGCAGTCCGAGGGGGGGGAATCAGCCCCAGCATTTT	CASSPRGGNQPQHF
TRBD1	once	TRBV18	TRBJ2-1	TGTGCCAGCTCACCATCAGGGGGACGTGAGCAGTTCTTC	CASSPSGGREQFF
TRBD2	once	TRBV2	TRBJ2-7	TGTGCCAGCAGTATGAGTGGGACTAGCGGGGCCGAGCAGTACTTC	CASSMSGTSGAEQYF
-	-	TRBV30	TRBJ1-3	TGTGCCTGGAGTGTTCAACTTTCTGGAGACACCATATATTTT	CAWSVQLSGDTIYF
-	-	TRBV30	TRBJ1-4	TGTGCCTGGAGTGTAGTATGGAGCACTGTAATGAAAAACCTGTTTTTT	CAWSVVWSTVMKNLFF
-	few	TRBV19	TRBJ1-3	TGTGCCAGTAGCTCACTTAACAGGGCACGCTCTGGAAACACCATATATTTT	CASSSLNRARSGNTIYF
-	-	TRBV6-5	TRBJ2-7	TGTGCCAGCAGTGACACAGGCGTGCAGTACTTC	CASSDTGVQYF
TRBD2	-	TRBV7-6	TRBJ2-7	TGTGCCAGCAGCTTAGATCGGACTAGTCATGAGCAGTACTTC	CASSLDRTSHEQYF
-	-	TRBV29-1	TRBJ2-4	TGCAGCGTTGCGGGGAAAGCCAAAAACATTCAGTACTTC	CSVAGKAKNIQYF
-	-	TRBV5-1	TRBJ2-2	TGCGCCAGCAGCTTGGCCGGTTCTTTCGGGAGCTACTTGGGCACCGGGGAGCTGTTTTTT	CASSLAGSFGSYLGTGELFF
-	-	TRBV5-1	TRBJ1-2	TGCGCCAGCAGCTTGGACAGTTTCTCCTATGGCTACACCTTC	CASSLDSFSYGYTF